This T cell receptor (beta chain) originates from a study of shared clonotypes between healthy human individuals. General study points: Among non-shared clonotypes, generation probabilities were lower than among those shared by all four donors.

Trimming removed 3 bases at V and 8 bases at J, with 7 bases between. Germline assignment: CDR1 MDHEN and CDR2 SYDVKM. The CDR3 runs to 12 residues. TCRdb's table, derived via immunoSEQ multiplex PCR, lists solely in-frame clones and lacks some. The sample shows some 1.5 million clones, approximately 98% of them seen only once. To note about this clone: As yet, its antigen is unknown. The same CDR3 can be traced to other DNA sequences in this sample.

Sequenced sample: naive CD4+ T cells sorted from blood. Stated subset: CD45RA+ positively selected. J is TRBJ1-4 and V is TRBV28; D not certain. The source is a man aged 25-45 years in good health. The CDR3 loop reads CASSLPGEKLFF. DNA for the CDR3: TGTGCCAGCAGTTTGCCGGGAGAAAAACTGTTTTTT.